This T cell receptor beta chain was sequenced in a study of tumor-infiltrating lymphocytes in primary liver carcinoma. Study details: These were node-negative, non-metastatic T1-T3 tumors of roughly 4 to 11 cm.

The authors made TCR beta cDNA from around 500 ng total RNA with a constant-region primer. Slightly modified ARM-PCR, run as three nested multiplex PCR rounds, produced the TCR beta libraries. Investigators reported that the first two PCR rounds, at around 11 cycles each, used TRBV1-TRBV30 forward primers with a C-beta reverse primer. TCRdb ran MiXCR on the multiplex PCR reads and lists one entry per CDR3 protein. This sample has about 99,000 distinct CDR3 sequences; 55% to 75% occur once, and the top ten carry 9.5%. Study-wide findings and caveats: Tumors and blood were compared for top-250-clone fraction, and tumors had the significantly higher value (p = 0.039). Tumor region pairs overlapped more than did tumor-adjacent and tumor-blood pairs.

Worth noting for this clonotype: Antigen unknown. A read error may be the cause here, since a much bigger clone is one base away.

Unsorted bulk tissue of roughly 20-34 mg yielded co-extracted RNA and DNA. Surgical resection was the treatment these patients received for primary liver carcinoma. CDR1 and CDR2 (germline): SEHNR, FQNEAQ (reference sequence). CDR3 length: 15 amino acids. Unmatched junction bases numbered 14, after V lost 7 bases and J lost 5 bases. The sequenced material came from liver tumor tissue from sampling region 5. Subset specified: tumor region T5, tumor centre. V usage is TRBV7-9 and J usage is TRBJ2-7, with 7 nucleotides matching TRBD1. The TCR sequence derives from a woman aged 60-75 years with primary liver carcinoma and hepatitis B virus infection. The CDR3 loop reads CASNSPNRGTNEQYF. The DNA for the CDR3 is TGTGCCAGCAACTCCCCGAACAGGGGTACCAACGAGCAGTACTTC.